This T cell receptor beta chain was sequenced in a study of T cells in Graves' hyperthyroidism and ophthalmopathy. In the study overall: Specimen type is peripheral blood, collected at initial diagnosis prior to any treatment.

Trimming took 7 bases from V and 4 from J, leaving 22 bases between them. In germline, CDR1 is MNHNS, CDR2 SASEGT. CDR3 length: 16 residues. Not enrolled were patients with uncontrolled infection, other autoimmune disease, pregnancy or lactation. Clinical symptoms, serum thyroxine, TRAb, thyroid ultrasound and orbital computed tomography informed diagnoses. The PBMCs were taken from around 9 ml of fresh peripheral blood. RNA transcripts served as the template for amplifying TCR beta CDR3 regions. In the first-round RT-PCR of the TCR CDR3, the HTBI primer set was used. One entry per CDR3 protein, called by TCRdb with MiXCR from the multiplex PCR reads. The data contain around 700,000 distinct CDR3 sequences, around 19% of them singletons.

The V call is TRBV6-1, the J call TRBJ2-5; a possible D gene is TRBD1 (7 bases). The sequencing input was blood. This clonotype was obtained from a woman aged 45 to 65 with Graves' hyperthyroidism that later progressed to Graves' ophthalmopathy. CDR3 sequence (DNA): TGTGCCAGCACCCCAAGTTGGAGGGGGCGAATAGAGACCCAGTACTTC. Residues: CASTPSWRGRIETQYF.